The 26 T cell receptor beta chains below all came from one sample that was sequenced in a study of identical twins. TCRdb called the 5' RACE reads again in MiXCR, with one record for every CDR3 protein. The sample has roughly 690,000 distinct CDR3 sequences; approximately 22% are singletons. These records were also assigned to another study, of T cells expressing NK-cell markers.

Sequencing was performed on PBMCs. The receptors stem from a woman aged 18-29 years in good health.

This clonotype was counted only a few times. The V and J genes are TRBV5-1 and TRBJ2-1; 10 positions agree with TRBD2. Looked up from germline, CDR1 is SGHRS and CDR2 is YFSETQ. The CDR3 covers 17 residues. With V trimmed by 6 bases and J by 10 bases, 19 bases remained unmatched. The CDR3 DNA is TGCGCCAGCACCGGGGGGGGACCGGGACTAGCGATAAGGGAGCAGTTCTTC. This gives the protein CASTGGGPGLAIREQFF.

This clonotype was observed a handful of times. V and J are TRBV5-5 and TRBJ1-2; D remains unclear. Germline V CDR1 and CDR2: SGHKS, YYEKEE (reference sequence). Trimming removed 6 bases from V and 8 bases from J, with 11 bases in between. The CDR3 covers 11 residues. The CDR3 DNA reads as TGTGCCAGCACCAACCGTTCGGGCTACACCTTC. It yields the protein CASTNRSGYTF. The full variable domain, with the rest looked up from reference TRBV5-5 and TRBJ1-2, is DAGVTQSPTHLIKTRGQQVTLRCSPISGHKSVSWYQQVLGQGPQFIFQYYEKEERGRGNFPDRFSARQFPNYSSELNVNALLLGDSALYLCASTNRSGYTFGSGTRLTVV.

The CDR3 reads CASSERGGAFF. DNA of the CDR3: TGTGCCAGCAGTGAACGGGGAGGAGCTTTCTTT. The V gene is TRBV2, the J gene TRBJ1-1; D unclear. V was trimmed by 2 bases and J by 10 bases, leaving 8 bases between them. Germline loops: CDR1 SNHLY, CDR2 FYNNEI. The length of the CDR3 is 11 residues.

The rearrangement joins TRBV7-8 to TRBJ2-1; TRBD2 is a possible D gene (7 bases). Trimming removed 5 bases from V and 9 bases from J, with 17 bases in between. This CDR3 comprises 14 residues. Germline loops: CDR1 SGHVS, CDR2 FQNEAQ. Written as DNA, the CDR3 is TGTGCCAGCAGCCAAGGTCGGGGGGCCCCTGAGCAGTTCTTC. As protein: CASSQGRGAPEQFF.

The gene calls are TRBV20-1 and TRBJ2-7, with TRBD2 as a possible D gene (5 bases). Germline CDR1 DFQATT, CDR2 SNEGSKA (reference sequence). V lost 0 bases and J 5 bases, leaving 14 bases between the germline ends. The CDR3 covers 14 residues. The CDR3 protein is CSARDSKRAHEQYF. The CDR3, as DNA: TGCAGTGCTAGAGATTCCAAGAGGGCCCACGAGCAGTACTTC.

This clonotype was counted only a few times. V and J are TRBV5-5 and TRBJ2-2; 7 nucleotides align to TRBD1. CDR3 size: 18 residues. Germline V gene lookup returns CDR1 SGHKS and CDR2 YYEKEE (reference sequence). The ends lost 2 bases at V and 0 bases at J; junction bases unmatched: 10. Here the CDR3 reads CASSFPLGGNTNTGELFF. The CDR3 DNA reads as TGTGCCAGCAGCTTTCCCCTAGGGGGCAACACGAACACCGGGGAGCTGTTTTTT.

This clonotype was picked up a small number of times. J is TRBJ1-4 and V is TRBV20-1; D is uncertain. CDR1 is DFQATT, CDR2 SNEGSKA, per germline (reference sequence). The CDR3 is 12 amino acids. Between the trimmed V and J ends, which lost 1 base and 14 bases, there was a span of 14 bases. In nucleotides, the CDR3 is TGCAGTGCTAGAGCAAGTGGGCGAGGGCTGTTTTTT. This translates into CSARASGRGLFF.

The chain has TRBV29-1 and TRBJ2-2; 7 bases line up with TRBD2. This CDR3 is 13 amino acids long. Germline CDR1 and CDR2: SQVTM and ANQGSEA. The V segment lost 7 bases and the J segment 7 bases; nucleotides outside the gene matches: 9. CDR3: CSALRGGYGELFF. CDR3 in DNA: TGCAGCGCCCTACGGGGAGGGTACGGGGAGCTGTTTTTT.

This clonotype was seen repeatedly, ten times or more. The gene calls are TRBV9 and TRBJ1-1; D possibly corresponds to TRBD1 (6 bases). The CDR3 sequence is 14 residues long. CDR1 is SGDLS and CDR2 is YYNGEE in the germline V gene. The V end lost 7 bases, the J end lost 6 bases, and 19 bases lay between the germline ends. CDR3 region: CASSEGGRVSEAFF. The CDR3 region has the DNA TGTGCCAGCTCCGAGGGGGGGCGAGTGTCTGAAGCTTTCTTT.

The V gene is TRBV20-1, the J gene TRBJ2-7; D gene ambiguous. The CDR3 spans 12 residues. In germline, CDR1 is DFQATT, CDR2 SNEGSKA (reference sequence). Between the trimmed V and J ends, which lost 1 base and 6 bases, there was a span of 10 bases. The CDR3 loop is CSARGEVIEQYF. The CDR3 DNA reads TGCAGTGCTAGAGGAGAGGTCATCGAGCAGTACTTC.

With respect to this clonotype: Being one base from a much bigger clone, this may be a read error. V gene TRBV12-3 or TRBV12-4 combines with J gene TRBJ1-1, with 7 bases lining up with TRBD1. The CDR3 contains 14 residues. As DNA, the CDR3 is TGTGCCAGTAGCGAGGGGGCATTGAACACTGAAGCTTTATTT. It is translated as CASSEGALNTEALF.

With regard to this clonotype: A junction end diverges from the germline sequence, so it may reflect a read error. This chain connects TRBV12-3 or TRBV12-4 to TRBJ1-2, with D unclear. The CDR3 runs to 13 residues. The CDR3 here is CASSIAYNYGYTF. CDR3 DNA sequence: TGTGCCAGCAGTATAGCATATAACTATGGCTACACCTTC.

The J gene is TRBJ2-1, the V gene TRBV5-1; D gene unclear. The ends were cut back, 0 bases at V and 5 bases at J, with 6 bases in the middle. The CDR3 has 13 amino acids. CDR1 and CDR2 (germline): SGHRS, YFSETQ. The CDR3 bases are TGCGCCAGCAGCTTGGGGGCCAACAATGAGCAGTTCTTC. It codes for CASSLGANNEQFF.

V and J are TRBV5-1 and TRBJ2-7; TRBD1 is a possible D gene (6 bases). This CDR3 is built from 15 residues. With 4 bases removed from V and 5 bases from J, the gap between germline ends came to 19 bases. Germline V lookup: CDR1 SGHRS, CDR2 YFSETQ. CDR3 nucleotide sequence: TGCGCCAGCAGCCTAGTGGGGGCTCAGGGGAACGAGCAGTACTTC. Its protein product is CASSLVGAQGNEQYF.

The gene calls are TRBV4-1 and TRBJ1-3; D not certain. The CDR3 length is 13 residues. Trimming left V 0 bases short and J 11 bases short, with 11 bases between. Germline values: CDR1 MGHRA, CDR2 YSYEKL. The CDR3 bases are TGCGCCAGCAGCCAAGAAGTTGCCCAGGCCATATATTTT. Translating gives CASSQEVAQAIYF.

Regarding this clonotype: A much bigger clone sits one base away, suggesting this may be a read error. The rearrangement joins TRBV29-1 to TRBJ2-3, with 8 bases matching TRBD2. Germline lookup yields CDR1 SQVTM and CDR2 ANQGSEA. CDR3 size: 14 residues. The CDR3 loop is CSAESGSGTDTHYF. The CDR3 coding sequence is TGCAGCGCTGAAAGCGGGAGCGGCACAGATACGCATTATTTT.

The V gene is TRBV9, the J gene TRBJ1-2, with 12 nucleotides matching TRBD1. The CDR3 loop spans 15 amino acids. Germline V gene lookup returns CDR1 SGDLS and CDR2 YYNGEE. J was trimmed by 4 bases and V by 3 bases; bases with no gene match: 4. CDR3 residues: CASSAGTGGFYGYTF. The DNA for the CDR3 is TGTGCCAGCAGCGCAGGGACAGGGGGCTTCTATGGCTACACCTTC.

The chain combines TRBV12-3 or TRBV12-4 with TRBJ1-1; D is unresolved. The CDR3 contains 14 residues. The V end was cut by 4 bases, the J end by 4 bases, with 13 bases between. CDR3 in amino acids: CASSSRDGGTEAFF. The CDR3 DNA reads TGTGCCAGCAGTTCAAGAGATGGAGGCACTGAAGCTTTCTTT.

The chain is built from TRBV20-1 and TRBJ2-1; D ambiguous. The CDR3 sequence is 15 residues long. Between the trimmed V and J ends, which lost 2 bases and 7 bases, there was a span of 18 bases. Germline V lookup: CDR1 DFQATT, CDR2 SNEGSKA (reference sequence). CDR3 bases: TGCAGTGCTAGAAGGCTAGTCTTGGATGGGAATGAGCAGTTCTTC. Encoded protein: CSARRLVLDGNEQFF.

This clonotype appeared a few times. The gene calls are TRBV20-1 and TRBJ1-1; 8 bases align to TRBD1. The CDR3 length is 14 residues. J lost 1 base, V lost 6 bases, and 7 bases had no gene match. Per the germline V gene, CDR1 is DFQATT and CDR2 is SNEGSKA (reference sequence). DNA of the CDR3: TGCAGTGCCCCGCGGACAGGGACGAACACTGAAGCTTTCTTT. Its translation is CSAPRTGTNTEAFF.

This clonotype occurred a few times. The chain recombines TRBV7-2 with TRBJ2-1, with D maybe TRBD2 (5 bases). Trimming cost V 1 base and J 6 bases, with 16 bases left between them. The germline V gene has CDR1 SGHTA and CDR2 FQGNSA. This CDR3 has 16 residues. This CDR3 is CASSLVWLAGGNEQFF. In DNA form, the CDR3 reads TGTGCCAGCAGCTTAGTGTGGCTAGCAGGAGGCAATGAGCAGTTCTTC.

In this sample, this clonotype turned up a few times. The CDR3 DNA reads as TGCAGTGCTAGTATCAAGCGGGCCTACGAGCAGTACTTC. Translated, it gives CSASIKRAYEQYF. V usage is TRBV20-1 and J usage is TRBJ2-7; TRBD2 might be the D (6 bases). Per the germline V gene, CDR1 is DFQATT and CDR2 is SNEGSKA (reference sequence). Trimming cost V 3 bases and J 2 bases, with 11 bases left between them. The CDR3 totals 13 residues.

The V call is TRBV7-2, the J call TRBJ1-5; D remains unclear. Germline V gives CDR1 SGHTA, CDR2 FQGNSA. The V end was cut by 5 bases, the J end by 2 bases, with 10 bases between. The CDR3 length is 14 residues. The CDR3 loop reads CASSDLQGNQPQHF. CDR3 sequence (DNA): TGTGCCAGCAGCGATTTGCAGGGCAATCAGCCCCAGCATTTT.

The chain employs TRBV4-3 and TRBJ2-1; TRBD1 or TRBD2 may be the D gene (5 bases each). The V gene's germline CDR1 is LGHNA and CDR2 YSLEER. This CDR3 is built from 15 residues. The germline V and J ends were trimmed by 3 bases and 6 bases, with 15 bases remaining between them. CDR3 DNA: TGCGCCAGCAGCCAGTTGTCGGGACGGTTCAATGAGCAGTTCTTC. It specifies CASSQLSGRFNEQFF.

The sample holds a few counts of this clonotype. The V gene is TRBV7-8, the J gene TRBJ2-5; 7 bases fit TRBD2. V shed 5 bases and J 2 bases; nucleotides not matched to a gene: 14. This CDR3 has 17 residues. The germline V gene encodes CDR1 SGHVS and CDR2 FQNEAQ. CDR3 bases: TGTGCCAGCAGCCCCGTCCAGATGGCTAGCGGACAAGAGACCCAGTACTTC. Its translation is CASSPVQMASGQETQYF.

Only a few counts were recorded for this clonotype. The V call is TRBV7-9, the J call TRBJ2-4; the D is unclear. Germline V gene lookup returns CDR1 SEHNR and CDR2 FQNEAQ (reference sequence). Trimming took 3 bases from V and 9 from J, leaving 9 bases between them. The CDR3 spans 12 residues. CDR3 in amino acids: CASSFTRSIQYF. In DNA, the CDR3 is TGTGCCAGCAGCTTCACCCGGTCCATTCAGTACTTC.